This TCR beta chain was observed in a study of T cell clonotyping in hematopoietic cell transplantation (TCRdb year 2021). Background for the entire study: A total of under 150 blood samples were gathered in the study from 30 to 40 consecutive transplant recipients along with their related donors. Recruitment of patients was conducted between late 2015 and early 2017, and follow-up was continued until late 2020 or death.

In regard to this clone: Its target antigen remains unknown. No clone much larger than this one lies a single base away; base qualities are absent.

The immunoSEQ assay, a bias-controlled multiplex PCR using V- and J-specific primers, was used to amplify TCR beta CDR3 regions from genomic DNA. A proprietary barcode and Illumina adapter sequences were added to the CDR3 amplicons in a second PCR step. An Illumina MiSeq instrument was used to sequence the CDR3 libraries. Per the authors' processing: Export and quality control were handled in immunoSEQ Analyzer 3.0, while downstream analyses relied on R Bioconductor and Immunarch. Only productive rearrangements in the normalized downsampled data set went into calculating the repertoire metrics. Pathologically expanded clonotypes were defined as those larger than 5 templates in the normalized cohort. Repertoire diversity was measured with the Inverse Simpson Index. To capture all clonotypes, CMV-specificity analyses were performed on the non-normalized data set. Sourced from immuneACCESS, this table was stored by TCRdb with only in-frame sequences that have V and J called. A share of the clones is absent; for the studies checked, an unresolved V gene accounts for under half, and the remainder has no known explanation. V, J and clone size are those of that table, while D and trimming were read from the DNA. The sample table records 4,000 to 6,500 clones; roughly nine tenths of these occur just once. The ten most abundant clones make up roughly 26% of the sample.

Here is what the overall study found, with its caveats: Only a small fraction of recipient repertoires overlapped donor repertoires, with over 95% appearing de novo at the given depth. Donor and pretransplant recipient Inverse Simpson Index values predicted broader posttransplant TCR repertoire diversity. The sample size was limited and the cells went unsorted, which meant the CD4 and CD8 repertoire contributions could not be told apart. Recipient TCR diversity fell after transplant, with pathologically expanded clonotypes rising progressively from day 30 to day 180.

In the paper's terms, the time point label means: 100 days after allo-HCT. Blood samples were obtained from recipients approximately 28 days before transplant and at days 30, 100 and 180 after transplant. Nuclei Lysis Solution was used to extract genomic DNA from fresh or cryopreserved unfractionated peripheral blood mononuclear cells. The TCR sequence derives from a male patient aged 65-79 years who had an allogeneic stem cell transplant from an unrelated donor, so T cells may come from the graft donor. Some clones in this sample may be carry-over from other donors' samples. Sequences were derived from peripheral blood mononuclear cells, sampled 100 days after allogeneic stem cell transplant.

The CDR3 in this case is CSVEGFPGGTDTQYF. The DNA is as follows: TGCAGCGTTGAGGGCTTTCCCGGTGGCACAGATACGCAGTATTTT. The rearranged chain carries TRBV29-1 and TRBJ2-3; the D segment cannot be called with confidence. CDR1 is given as SQVTM and CDR2 as ANQGSEA, both from the germline V gene. From cysteine to phenylalanine, the CDR3 is 15 amino acids long. The sequence is cut down to CDR3 DNA, 45 bases in frame from base 1. A distance of 14 bases separates the germline ends of V and J, which lose 3 bases and 1 base respectively.